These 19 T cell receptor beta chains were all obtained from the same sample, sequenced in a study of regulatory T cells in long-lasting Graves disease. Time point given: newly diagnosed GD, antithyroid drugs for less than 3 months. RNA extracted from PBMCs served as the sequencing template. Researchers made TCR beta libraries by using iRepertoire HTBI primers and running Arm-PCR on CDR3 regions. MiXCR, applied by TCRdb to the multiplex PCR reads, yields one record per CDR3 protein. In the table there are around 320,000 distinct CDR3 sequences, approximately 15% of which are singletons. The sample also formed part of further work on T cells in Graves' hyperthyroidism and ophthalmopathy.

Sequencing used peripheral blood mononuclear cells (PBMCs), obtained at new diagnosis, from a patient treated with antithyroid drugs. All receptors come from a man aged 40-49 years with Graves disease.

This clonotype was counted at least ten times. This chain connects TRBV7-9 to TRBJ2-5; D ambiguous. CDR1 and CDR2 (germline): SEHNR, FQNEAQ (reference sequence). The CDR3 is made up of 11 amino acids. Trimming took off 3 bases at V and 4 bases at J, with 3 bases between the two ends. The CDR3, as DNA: TGTGCCAGCAGCTTCGGAGAGACCCAGTACTTC. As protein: CASSFGETQYF.

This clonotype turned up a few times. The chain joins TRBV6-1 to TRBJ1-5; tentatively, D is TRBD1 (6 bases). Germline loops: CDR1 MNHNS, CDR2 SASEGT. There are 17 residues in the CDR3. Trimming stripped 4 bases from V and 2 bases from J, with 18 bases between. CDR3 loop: CASSVAGAGVGNQPQHF. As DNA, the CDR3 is TGTGCCAGCAGTGTCGCGGGGGCGGGAGTCGGCAATCAGCCCCAGCATTTT.

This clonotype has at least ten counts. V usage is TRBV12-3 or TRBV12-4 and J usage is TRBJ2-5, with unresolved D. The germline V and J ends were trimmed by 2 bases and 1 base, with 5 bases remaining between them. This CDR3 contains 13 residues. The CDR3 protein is CASSLLIQETQYF. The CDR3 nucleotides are TGTGCCAGCAGTTTACTGATCCAAGAGACCCAGTACTTC.

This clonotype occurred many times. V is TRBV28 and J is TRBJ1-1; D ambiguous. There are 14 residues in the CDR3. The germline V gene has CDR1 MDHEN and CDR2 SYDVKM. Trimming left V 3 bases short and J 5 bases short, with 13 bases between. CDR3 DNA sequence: TGTGCCAGCAGTTTTGTTTCCGGCGGGACTGAAGCTTTCTTT. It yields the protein CASSFVSGGTEAFF.

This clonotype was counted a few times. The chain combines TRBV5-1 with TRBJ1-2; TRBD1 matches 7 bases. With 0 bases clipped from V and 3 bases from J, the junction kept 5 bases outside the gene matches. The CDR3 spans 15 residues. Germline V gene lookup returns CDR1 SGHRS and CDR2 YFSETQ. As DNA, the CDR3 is TGCGCCAGCAGCTTGGATCCAGGGGGGGACTATGGCTACACCTTC. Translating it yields CASSLDPGGDYGYTF. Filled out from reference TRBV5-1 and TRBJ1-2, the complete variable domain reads KAGVTQTPRYLIKTRGQQVTLSCSPISGHRSVSWYQQTPGQGLQFLFEYFSETQRNKGNFPGRFSGRQFSNSRSEMNVSTLELGDSALYLCASSLDPGGDYGYTFGSGTRLTVV.

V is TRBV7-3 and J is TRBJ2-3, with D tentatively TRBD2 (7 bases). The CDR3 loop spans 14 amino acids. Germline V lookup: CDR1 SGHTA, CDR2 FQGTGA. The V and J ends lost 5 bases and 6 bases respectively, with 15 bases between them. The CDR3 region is CASSTDPGGDTQYF. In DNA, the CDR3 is TGTGCCAGCAGCACGGACCCGGGGGGCGATACGCAGTATTTT.

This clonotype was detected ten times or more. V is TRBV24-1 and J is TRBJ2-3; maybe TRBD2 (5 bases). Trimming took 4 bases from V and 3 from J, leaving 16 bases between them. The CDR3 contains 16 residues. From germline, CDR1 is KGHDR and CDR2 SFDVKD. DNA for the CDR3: TGTGCCACCAGTGACTACGACCCCGGAGGTACAGATACGCAGTATTTT. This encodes CATSDYDPGGTDTQYF.

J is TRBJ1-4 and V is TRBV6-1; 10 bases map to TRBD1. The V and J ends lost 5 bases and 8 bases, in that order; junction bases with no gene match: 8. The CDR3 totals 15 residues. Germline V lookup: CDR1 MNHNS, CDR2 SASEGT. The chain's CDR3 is CASSRPGQGIEKLFF. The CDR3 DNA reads TGTGCCAGCAGTCGCCCGGGACAGGGGATAGAAAAACTGTTTTTT.

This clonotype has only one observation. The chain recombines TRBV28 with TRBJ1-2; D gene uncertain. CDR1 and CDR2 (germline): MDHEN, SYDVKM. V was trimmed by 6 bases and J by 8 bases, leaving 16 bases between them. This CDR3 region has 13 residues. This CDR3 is CASSPRREGGYTF. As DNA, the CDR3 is TGTGCCAGCAGCCCTCGCCGCGAAGGGGGCTACACCTTC.

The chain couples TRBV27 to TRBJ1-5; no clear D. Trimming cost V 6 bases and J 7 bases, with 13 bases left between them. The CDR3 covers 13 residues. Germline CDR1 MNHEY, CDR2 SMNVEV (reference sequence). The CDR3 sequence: CASSLNRAQPQHF. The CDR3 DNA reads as TGTGCCAGCAGCCTAAACAGAGCCCAGCCCCAGCATTTT.

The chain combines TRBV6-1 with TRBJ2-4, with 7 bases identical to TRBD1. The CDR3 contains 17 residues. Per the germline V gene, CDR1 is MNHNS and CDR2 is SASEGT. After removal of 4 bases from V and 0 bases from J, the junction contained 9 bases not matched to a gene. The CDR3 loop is CASSVARQGLAKNIQYF. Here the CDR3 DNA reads TGTGCCAGCAGTGTCGCACGACAGGGATTAGCCAAAAACATTCAGTACTTC.

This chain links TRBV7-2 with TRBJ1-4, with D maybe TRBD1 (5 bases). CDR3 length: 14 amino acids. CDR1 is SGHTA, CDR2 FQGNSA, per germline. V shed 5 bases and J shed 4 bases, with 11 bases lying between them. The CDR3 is CASSTGTLNEKLFF. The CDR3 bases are TGTGCCAGCAGCACCGGGACTCTTAATGAAAAACTGTTTTTT.

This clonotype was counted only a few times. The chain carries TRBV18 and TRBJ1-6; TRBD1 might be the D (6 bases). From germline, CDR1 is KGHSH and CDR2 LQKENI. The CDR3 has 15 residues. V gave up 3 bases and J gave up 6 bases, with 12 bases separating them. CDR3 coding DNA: TGTGCCAGCTCACCCGGGCAGGGGATTAATTCACCCCTCCACTTT. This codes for CASSPGQGINSPLHF.

As DNA, the CDR3 is TGTGCCAGCAGCTTAATATGGGGCCCCTACAATGAGCAGTTCTTC. This sequence encodes CASSLIWGPYNEQFF. The V gene is TRBV7-9, the J gene TRBJ2-1, with D maybe TRBD1 (5 bases). V was shortened by 2 bases and J by 2 bases, with 10 bases between the two germline ends. In germline, CDR1 is SEHNR, CDR2 FQNEAQ (reference sequence). The CDR3 length is 15 residues.

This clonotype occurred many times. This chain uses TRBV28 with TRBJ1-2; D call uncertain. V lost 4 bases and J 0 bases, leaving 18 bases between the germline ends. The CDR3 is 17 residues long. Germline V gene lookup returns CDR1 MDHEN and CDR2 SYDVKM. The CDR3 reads CASSSPLGREANYGYTF. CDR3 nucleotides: TGTGCCAGCAGTTCCCCCCTTGGGCGGGAAGCTAACTATGGCTACACCTTC.

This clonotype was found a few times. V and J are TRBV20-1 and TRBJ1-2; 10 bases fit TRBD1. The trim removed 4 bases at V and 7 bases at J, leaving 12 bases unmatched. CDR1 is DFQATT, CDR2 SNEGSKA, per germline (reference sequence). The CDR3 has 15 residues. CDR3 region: CSAIVSRDRGSGYTF. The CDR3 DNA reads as TGCAGTGCTATCGTCTCCCGGGACAGGGGTTCTGGCTACACCTTC.

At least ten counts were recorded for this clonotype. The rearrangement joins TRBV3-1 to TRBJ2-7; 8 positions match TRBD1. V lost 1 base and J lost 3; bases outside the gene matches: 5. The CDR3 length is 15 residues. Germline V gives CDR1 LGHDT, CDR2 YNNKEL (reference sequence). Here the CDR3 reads CASSQGTGLVYEQYF. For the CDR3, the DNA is TGTGCCAGCAGCCAAGGGACAGGGCTAGTCTACGAGCAGTACTTC.

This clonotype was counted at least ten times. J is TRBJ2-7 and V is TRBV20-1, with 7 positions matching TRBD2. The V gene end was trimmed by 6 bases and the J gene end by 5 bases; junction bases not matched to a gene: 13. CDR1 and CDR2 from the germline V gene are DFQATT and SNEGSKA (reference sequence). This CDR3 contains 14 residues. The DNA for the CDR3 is TGCAGTGCAAATCATGGGGGAGGGTCGGACGAGCAGTACTTC. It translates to CSANHGGGSDEQYF.

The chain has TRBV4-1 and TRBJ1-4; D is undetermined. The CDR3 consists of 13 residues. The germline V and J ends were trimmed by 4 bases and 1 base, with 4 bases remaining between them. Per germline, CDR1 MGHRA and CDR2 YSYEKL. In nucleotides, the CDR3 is TGCGCCAGCAGCCGACGAACTAATGAAAAACTGTTTTTT. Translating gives CASSRRTNEKLFF.